This T cell receptor (beta chain) appears in the sequencing data of a study of blood T cells in healthy people across ages. Total RNA extracted from each sample amounted to at least 6 micrograms. This clonotype has at least ten counts. Its antigen is not identified. It was with a sample-barcoded 5' primer and a J-beta primer mix that a second PCR of roughly 7 to 12 cycles was run. Every cDNA was tagged by a template-switch adaptor with 12 random nucleotides. TCRdb fed the 5' RACE reads into MiXCR, producing one record per CDR3 protein. Of about 1.6 million distinct CDR3 sequences detected, roughly 32% appear once; the ten largest clones hold about 11%. The CDR3 is made up of 13 amino acids. From germline, CDR1 is WSHSY and CDR2 SAAADI. Trimming shortened V by 10 bases and J by 1 base, and 13 bases separated the two germline ends. The study's findings and limits: Long-lived donors carried more naive CD4+ cells and greater diversity than aged donors.

What was sequenced was blood. The V call is TRBV10-2, the J call TRBJ1-1, with a weak D call TRBD1 (6 bases). This clonotype originated in a woman aged 25 to 39 in good health. The CDR3 region is CATTSQGNTEAFF. As DNA, the CDR3 is TGCGCCACAACGTCACAGGGGAACACTGAAGCTTTCTTT.